The subject of this entry is one T cell receptor (beta chain). Its antigen is unidentified. Profiled with immunoSEQ multiplex PCR; TCRdb holds only in-frame clones, not every one. The data contain 130,000 to 150,000 clones, 91% of them singletons. This record comes from a study of T cell responses to AZD1222 COVID-19 vaccine. General study points: Only after the peak T cell response were repertoires sampled.

V lost 2 bases and J lost 4; bases outside the gene matches: 1. Per germline, CDR1 SGHDT and CDR2 YYEEEE. The CDR3 spans 14 residues. The source was peripheral blood, collected on day 0 of AZD1222 vaccination. The clonotype originates from an adult in good health. The gene calls are TRBV5-6 and TRBJ2-3; TRBD2 aligns across 10 bases. The CDR3 sequence is CASSLGLAADTQYF. The CDR3 nucleotides are TGTGCCAGCAGCTTAGGACTAGCGGCAGATACGCAGTATTTT.